The clone carrying this TCR beta chain was found a few times. V lost 0 bases, J lost 3 bases, and 11 bases lay in between. Germline V gene sequence: CDR1 MNHEY, CDR2 SVGAGI. The CDR3 has 15 residues. These data originate in a study of T-cell reconstitution after alpha-beta-depleted transplantation in children. Library preparation (for TCRbeta) was performed with unique molecular identifiers. TCRdb used MiXCR to reprocess the PCR reads, holding one entry per CDR3 protein. Here the sample spans about 540,000 distinct CDR3 sequences, approximately 20% being singletons. The rearrangement links TRBV6-5 to TRBJ1-2; possible D gene TRBD1, 5 bases. The TCR sequence derives from a human donor who donated a stem cell graft to a child with acute lymphoblastic leukemia. This specimen consisted of PBMCs from the stem cell graft donor, obtained from the stem cell graft. CDR3 sequence (DNA): TGTGCCAGCAGTTACTCTGGAGGGGACCACTATGGCTACACCTTC. This sequence encodes CASSYSGGDHYGYTF.